This TCR beta chain was sequenced for a study of blood T cell repertoires in COVID-19. Whole-study context: The study drew acute and convalescent COVID-19 samples from the United States, Italy and Spain. T cells, B-cell-depleted T cells, or PBMCs supplied cDNA or gDNA.

As for this clone: Other nucleotide sequences in the sample specify the same CDR3.

CDR3 size: 14 residues. The germline CDR1 and CDR2 sequences are MDHEN and SYDVKM. V lost 3 bases and J 2 bases, leaving 8 bases between the germline ends. TCRdb keeps only in-frame clones here, not all; method: immunoSEQ multiplex PCR. The sample has about 340,000 clones, approximately 87% seen once; the top ten hold more than 5%. The receptor's source is a woman between 50 and 59 years old with COVID-19, enrolled during active disease. The V and J genes are TRBV28 and TRBJ1-5, with D unclear. Material: peripheral blood. The DNA for the CDR3 is TGTGCCAGCAGTTTCGATCAGGGCAATCAGCCCCAGCATTTT. Amino acid sequence: CASSFDQGNQPQHF.